This T cell receptor (beta chain) was identified in a study of blood T cell repertoires in COVID-19. For the study at large: In each case, the material was cDNA or gDNA derived from T cells, B-cell-depleted T cells, or PBMCs.

The data were produced by immunoSEQ multiplex PCR, yet TCRdb's version contains in-frame clones alone and is incomplete. Counted here are about 76,000 clones, roughly 80% occurring once; the ten biggest clones make up about 18%. Sample: peripheral blood. The TCR was taken from an older woman with acute or convalescent COVID-19.

CDR3 DNA sequence: TGTGCCTGGAGTAAACGGGGTTACGAGCAGTACTTC. This encodes CAWSKRGYEQYF. The rearrangement links TRBV30 to TRBJ2-7; possible D gene TRBD2, 5 bases. Germline CDR1 is GTSNPN and CDR2 is SVGIG (reference sequence). Trimming took 2 bases from V and 4 from J, leaving 9 bases between them. The CDR3 spans 12 residues.